Sequencing of this TCR beta chain was carried out in a study of CD8+CD57+ T cells in acquired aplastic anemia. Across the study: DNA recovered from sorted CD4+ and CD8+ cells had a mean of about 3 ug.

The template for TCR beta VDJ and CDR3 sequence profiling was genomic DNA. TCRdb processed the reads anew with MiXCR; each CDR3 protein has one entry. The sample holds some 170,000 distinct CDR3 sequences, under 55% seen once. All sequencing subjects had displayed CD8+CD57+ cell expansion on flow cytometry. No patient had been given any therapy when blood was sampled. Germline assignment: CDR1 SGHAT and CDR2 FQNNGV. This CDR3 has 18 residues. Losses at the gene ends were 1 base for V and 1 base for J; bases not matched to a gene: 8. The source of this sequence is a human donor with aplastic anemia. Sequencing was performed on sorted CD4+, CD8+, or CD8+CD57+ T cells (not recorded which) from PBMCs. This rearrangement joins TRBV11-2 to TRBJ2-3; TRBD1 agrees at 10 bases. The CDR3 spells CASSLGPGQGPGTDTQYF. The DNA of the CDR3 is TGTGCCAGCAGCTTAGGCCCGGGACAGGGGCCCGGCACAGATACGCAGTATTTT.